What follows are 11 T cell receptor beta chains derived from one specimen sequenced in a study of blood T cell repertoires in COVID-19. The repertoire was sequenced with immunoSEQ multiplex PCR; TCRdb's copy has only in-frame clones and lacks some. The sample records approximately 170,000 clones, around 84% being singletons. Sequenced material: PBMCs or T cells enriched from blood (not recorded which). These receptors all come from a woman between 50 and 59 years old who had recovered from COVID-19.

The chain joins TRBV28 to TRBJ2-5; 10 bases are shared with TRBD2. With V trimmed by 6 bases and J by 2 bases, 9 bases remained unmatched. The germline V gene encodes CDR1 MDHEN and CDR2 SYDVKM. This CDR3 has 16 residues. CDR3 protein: CASSPRLAGVQETQYF. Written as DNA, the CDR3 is TGTGCCAGCAGCCCCCGACTAGCGGGCGTACAAGAGACCCAGTACTTC.

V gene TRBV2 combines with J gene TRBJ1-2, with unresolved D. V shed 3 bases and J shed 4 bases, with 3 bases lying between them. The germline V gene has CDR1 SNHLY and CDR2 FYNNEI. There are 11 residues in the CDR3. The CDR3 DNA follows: TGTGCCAGCAGTGAGAGCTATGGCTACACCTTC. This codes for CASSESYGYTF.

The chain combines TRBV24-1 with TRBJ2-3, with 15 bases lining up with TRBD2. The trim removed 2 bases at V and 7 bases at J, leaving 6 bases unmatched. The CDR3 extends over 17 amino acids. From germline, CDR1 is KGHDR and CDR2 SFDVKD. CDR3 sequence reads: CATSDSRTSGGANTQYF. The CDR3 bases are TGTGCCACCAGTGATTCTCGGACTAGCGGGGGGGCGAATACGCAGTATTTT.

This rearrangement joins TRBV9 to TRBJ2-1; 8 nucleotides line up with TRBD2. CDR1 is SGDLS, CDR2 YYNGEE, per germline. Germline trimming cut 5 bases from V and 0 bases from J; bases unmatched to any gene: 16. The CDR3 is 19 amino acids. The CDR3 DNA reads TGTGCCAGCAGTGGGTTTGTTCGGGAGGGGGGTAGCTCCTACAATGAGCAGTTCTTC. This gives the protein CASSGFVREGGSSYNEQFF.

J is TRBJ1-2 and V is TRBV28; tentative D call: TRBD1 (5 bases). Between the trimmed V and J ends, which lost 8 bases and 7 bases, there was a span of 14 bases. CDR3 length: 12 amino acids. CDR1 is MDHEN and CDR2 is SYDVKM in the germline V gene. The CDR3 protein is CASENRKVGYTF. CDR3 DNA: TGTGCCAGCGAGAACAGGAAGGTTGGCTACACCTTC.

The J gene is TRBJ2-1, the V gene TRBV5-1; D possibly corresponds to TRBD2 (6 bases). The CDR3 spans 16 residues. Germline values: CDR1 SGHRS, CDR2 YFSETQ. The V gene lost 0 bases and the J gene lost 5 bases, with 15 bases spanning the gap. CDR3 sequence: CASSLGRERWNNEQFF. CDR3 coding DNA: TGCGCCAGCAGCTTGGGACGGGAGAGATGGAACAATGAGCAGTTCTTC.

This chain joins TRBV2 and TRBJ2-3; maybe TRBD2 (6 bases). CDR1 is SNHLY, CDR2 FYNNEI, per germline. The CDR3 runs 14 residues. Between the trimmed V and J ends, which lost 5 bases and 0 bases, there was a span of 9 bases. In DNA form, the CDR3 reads TGTGCCAGCAGTCCCGGGACTAGCACAGATACGCAGTATTTT. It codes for CASSPGTSTDTQYF.

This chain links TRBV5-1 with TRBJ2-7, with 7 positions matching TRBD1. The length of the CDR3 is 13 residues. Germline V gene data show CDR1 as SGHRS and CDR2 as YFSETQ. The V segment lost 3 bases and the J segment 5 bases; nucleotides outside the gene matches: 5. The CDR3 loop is CASSSGQNDEQYF. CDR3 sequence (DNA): TGCGCCAGCAGCTCGGGACAGAACGACGAGCAGTACTTC.

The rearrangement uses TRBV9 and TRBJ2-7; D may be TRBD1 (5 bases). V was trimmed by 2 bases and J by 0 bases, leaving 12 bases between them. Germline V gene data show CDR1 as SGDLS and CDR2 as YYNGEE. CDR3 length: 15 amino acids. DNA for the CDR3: TGTGCCAGCAGCGTGGGGCAGGCGCTCTCCTACGAGCAGTACTTC. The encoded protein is CASSVGQALSYEQYF.

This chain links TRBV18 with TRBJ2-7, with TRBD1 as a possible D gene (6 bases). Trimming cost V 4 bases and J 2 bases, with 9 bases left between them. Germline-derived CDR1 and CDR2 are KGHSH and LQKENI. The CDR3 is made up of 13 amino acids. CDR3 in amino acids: CASSQTGPYEQYF. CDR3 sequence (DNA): TGTGCCAGCTCACAAACAGGGCCCTACGAGCAGTACTTC.

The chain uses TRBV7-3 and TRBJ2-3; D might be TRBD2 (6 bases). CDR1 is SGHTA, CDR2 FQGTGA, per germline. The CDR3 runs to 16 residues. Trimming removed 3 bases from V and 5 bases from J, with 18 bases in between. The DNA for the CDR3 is TGTGCCAGCAGCTTTGGCCCGGGACGGGGAGGAGATACGCAGTATTTT. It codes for CASSFGPGRGGDTQYF.